This TCR beta chain was identified in a study of T cell responses to AZD1222 COVID-19 vaccine. Germline V gene data show CDR1 as MNHEY and CDR2 as SVGAGI. V was pared by 6 bases and J by 2 bases, with 4 bases of the junction left unmatched. This CDR3 is 14 amino acids long. Findings and limits, study-wide: Repertoire collection took place solely once the T cell response had peaked. Variant regions that are unmutated are reportedly the target of nearly half of spike-specific TCRs. CD4 TCRs covered the whole spike, strongest at regions 160-218 and 743-854. An increase in Spike-specific TCR breadth and depth was observed after two AZD1222 doses.

As to this clone: Its specificity is unknown.

TCRdb's copy holds only in-frame clones and misses some; the assay was immunoSEQ multiplex PCR. The data contain roughly 200,000 clones, just over 90% of them singletons. The clonotype was recovered from an adult who received the AZD1222 COVID-19 vaccine. The V and J genes are TRBV6-5 and TRBJ2-3; TRBD2 aligns across 8 bases. This material consisted of peripheral blood, taken 28 days after the second AZD1222 dose. The chain's CDR3 is CASSRGGSTDTQYF. In DNA, the CDR3 is TGTGCCAGCAGCCGCGGGGGGTCCACAGATACGCAGTATTTT.